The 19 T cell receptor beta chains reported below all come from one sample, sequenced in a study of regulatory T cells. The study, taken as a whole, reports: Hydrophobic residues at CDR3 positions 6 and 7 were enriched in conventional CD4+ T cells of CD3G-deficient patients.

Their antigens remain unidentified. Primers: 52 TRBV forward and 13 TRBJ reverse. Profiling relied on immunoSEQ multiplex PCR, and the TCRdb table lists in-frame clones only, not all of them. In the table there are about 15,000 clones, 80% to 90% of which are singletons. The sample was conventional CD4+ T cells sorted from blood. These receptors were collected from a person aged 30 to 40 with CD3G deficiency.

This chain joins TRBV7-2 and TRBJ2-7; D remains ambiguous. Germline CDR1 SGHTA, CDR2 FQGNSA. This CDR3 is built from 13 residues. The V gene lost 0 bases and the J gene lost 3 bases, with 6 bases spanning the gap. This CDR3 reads CASSLAVGYEQYF. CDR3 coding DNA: TGTGCCAGCAGCTTAGCGGTCGGCTACGAGCAGTACTTC.

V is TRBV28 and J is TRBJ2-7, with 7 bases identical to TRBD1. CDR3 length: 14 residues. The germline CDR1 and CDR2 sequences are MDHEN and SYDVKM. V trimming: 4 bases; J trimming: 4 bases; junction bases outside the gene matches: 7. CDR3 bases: TGTGCCAGCAGTTCATCGGGACAGCTGTACGAGCAGTACTTC. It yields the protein CASSSSGQLYEQYF.

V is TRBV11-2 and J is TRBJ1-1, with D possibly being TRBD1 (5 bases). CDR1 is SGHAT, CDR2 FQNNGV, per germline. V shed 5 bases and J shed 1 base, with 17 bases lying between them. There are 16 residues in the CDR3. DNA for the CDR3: TGTGCCAGCAGCATCCGTGGGGGACGGACGAACACTGAAGCTTTCTTT. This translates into CASSIRGGRTNTEAFF.

CDR3 in amino acids: CASSAQGASNEQFF. The CDR3 DNA sequence: TGTGCCAGCAGCGCGCAGGGGGCTAGCAATGAGCAGTTCTTC. The chain recombines TRBV11-2 with TRBJ2-1; the match to TRBD1 covers 8 bases. CDR1 is SGHAT, CDR2 FQNNGV, per germline. J gave up 6 bases and V 5 bases, and 6 bases lay outside the gene matches. CDR3 length: 14 residues.

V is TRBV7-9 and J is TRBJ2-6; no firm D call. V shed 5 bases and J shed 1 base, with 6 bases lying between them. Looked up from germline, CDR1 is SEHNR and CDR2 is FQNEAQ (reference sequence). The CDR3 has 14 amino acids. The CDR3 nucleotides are TGTGCCAGCAGCACGGCGTCTGGGGCCAACGTCCTGACTTTC. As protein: CASSTASGANVLTF. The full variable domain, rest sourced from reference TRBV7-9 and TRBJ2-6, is DTGVSQNPRHKITKRGQNVTFRCDPISEHNRLYWYRQTLGQGPEFLTYFQNEAQLEKSRLLSDRFSAERPKGSFSTLEIQRTEQGDSAMYLCASSTASGANVLTFGAGSRLTVL.

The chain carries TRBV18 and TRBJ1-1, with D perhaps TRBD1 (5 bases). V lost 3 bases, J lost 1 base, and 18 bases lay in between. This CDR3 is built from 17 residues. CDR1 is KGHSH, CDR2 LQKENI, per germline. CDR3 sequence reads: CASSPNQGNRPNTEAFF. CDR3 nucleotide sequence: TGTGCCAGCTCACCGAACCAGGGTAACAGACCGAACACTGAAGCTTTCTTT.

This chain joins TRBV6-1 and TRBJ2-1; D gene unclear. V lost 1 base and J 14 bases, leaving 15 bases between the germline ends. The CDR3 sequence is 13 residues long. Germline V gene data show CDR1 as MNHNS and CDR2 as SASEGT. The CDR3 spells CASSEGRPMSEFF. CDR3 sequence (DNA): TGTGCCAGCAGTGAAGGCCGTCCGATGTCCGAGTTCTTC.

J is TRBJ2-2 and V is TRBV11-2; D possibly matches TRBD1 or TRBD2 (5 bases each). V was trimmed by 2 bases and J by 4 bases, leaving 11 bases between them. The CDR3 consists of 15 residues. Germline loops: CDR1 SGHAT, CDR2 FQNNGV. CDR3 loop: CASSLFGAATGELFF. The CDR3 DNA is TGTGCCAGCAGCTTATTCGGGGCGGCCACCGGGGAGCTGTTTTTT.

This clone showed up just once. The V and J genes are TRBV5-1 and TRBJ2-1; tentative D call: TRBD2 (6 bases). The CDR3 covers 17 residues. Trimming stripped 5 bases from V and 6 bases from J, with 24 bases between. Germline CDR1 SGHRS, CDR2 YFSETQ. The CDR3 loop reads CASSSGGPGIRSNEQFF. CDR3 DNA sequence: TGCGCCAGCAGTAGCGGCGGACCAGGGATTCGTTCCAATGAGCAGTTCTTC.

CDR3 loop: CASSSSGQVGSEQYF. The DNA for the CDR3 is TGTGCCAGCAGCTCTAGTGGACAGGTGGGCTCCGAGCAGTACTTC. V is TRBV7-8 and J is TRBJ2-7; 7 bases line up with TRBD1. Germline values: CDR1 SGHVS, CDR2 FQNEAQ. The J segment lost 6 bases and the V segment lost 4 bases, leaving 12 bases of the junction unmatched. This CDR3 comprises 15 residues.

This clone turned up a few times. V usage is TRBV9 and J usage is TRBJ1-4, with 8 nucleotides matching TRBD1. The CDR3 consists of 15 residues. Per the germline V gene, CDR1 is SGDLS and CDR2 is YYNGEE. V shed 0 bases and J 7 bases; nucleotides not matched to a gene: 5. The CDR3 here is CASSVGDRGVEKLFF. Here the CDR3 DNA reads TGTGCCAGCAGCGTAGGAGACAGGGGAGTTGAAAAACTGTTTTTT.

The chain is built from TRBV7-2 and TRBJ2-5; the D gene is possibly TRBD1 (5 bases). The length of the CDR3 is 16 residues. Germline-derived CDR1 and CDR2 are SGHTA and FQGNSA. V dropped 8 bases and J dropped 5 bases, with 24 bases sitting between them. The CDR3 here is CASAVGLGGRGETQYF. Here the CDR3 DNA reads TGTGCCAGCGCTGTGGGGCTAGGTGGACGTGGGGAGACCCAGTACTTC. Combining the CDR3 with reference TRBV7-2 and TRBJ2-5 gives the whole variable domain GAGVSQSPSNKVTEKGKDVELRCDPISGHTALYWYRQSLGQGLEFLIYFQGNSAPDKSGLPSDRFSAERTGGSVSTLTIQRTQQEDSAVYLCASAVGLGGRGETQYFGPGTRLLVL.

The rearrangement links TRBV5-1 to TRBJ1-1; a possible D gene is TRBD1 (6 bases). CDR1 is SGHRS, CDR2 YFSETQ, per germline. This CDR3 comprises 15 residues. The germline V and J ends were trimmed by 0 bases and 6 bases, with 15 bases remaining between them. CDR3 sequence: CASSLGAGVGAEAFF. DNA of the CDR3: TGCGCCAGCAGCTTGGGGGCAGGGGTGGGAGCTGAAGCTTTCTTT.

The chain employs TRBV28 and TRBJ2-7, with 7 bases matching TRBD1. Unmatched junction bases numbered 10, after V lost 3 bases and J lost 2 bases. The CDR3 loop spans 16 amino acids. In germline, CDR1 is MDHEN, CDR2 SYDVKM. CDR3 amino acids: CASSFWKGQTTYEQYF. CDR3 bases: TGTGCCAGCAGTTTTTGGAAGGGACAGACTACCTACGAGCAGTACTTC.

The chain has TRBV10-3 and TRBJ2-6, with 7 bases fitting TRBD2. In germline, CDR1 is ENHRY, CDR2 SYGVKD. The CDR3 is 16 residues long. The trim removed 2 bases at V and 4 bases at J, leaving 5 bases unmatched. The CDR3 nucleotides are TGTGCCATCAGTGAGGGCCCGCGGGGGGGGGCCAACGTCCTGACTTTC. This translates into CAISEGPRGGANVLTF.

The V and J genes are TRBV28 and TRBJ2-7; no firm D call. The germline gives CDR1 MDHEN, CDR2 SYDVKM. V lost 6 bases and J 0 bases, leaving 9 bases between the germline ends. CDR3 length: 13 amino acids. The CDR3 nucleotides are TGTGCCAGCAGCGAGCAGAACTCCTACGAGCAGTACTTC. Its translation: CASSEQNSYEQYF.

The CDR3 bases are TGCGCCAGCAGTTCTCGTTTCCCTTCTGAAGCTTTCTTT. This translates into CASSSRFPSEAFF. J is TRBJ1-1 and V is TRBV5-1; D is undetermined. CDR3 length equals 13 residues. Germline V CDR1 and CDR2: SGHRS, YFSETQ. V lost 5 bases to trimming and J lost 6 bases, with 14 bases between them.

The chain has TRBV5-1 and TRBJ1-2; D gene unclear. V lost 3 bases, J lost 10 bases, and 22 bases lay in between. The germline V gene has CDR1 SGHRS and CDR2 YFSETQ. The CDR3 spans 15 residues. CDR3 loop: CASSSTPVGRHDYTF. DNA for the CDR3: TGCGCCAGCAGCTCGACCCCGGTAGGCCGGCATGACTACACCTTC.

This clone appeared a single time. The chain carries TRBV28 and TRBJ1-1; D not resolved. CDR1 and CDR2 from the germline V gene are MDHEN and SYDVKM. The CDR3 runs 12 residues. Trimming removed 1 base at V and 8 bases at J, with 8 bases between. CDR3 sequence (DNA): TGTGCCAGCAGTTTATCGCGAAGGGAAGCTTTCTTT. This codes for CASSLSRREAFF.